This TCR beta chain was captured in a study of blood T cell repertoires in COVID-19. In the study overall: PBMCs, B-cell-depleted T cells, or T cells provided the cDNA or gDNA that made up the material.

Germline lookup yields CDR1 MNHEY and CDR2 SVGAGI. The CDR3 covers 15 residues. Trimming at V came to 6 bases and at J to 4 bases, leaving 9 bases not matched to a gene. Data came from immunoSEQ multiplex PCR; TCRdb stores just in-frame clones and leaves some out. The sample includes fewer than 250,000 clones, roughly 89% of them seen just once. Participants were aged about 18 to 90 years, lived in over 20 US areas, and enrolled virtually. Cohort placement rested on clinical history that participants reported themselves. The source of this sequence is a woman aged 30 to 39 with acute COVID-19. Sequencing was performed on PBMCs or T cells enriched from blood (not recorded which). V usage is TRBV6-5 and J usage is TRBJ2-7; 10 positions match TRBD2. CDR3 in amino acids: CASRPTGTSAYEQYF. The CDR3 nucleotides read TGTGCCAGCAGGCCCACCGGGACTAGCGCGTACGAGCAGTACTTC.